The 11 T cell receptor beta chains listed next were all sequenced from one sample in a study of T cell repertoires and Cas9 in healthy adults (dated by TCRdb to the late 2010s). The library was obtained by the immunoSEQ multiplex PCR assay. The immuneACCESS repertoire file appears here via TCRdb, limited to in-frame rearrangements. These files lack a portion of the clones; in checked studies, under half of the deficit traces to unresolved V genes, and the cause of the others is not known. Counted in this sample were tens of thousands of clones; less than 95% of them appeared once. The ten largest clones capture 1.5% to 1.7% of the sample. Sequenced: CD4+ effector T cells (CD127+, CD25-, CD137-, CD154-) from PBMCs; culture status not recorded. These receptor sequences come from a human donor in good health.

The gene calls are TRBV19 and TRBJ1-6; the D is unclear. Trimming took off 4 bases at V and 0 bases at J, with 10 bases between the two ends. The CDR3 loop spans 16 amino acids. Looked up from germline, CDR1 is LNHDA and CDR2 is SQIVND (reference sequence). In DNA, the CDR3 is TGTGCCAGTAGTAGGGCCGGAAGCTCCTATAATTCACCCCTCCACTTT. The encoded protein is CASSRAGSSYNSPLHF.

DNA for the CDR3: TGTGCCAGCTCACCATTGGACAGGGGCCGTACCGGGGAGCTGTTTTTT. Its translation is CASSPLDRGRTGELFF. The chain employs TRBV18 and TRBJ2-2; 9 bases match TRBD1. Trimming took 2 bases from V and 5 from J; bases not matched to a gene: 6. The CDR3 totals 16 residues. Germline values: CDR1 KGHSH, CDR2 LQKENI.

The gene calls are TRBV9 and TRBJ2-3; 7 nucleotides match TRBD2. CDR1 and CDR2 (germline): SGDLS, YYNGEE. Trimming cost V 4 bases and J 5 bases; bases outside gene matches: 4. CDR3 size: 13 residues. DNA for the CDR3: TGTGCCAGCAGCTTGGGAGGGTTAGATACGCAGTATTTT. It yields the protein CASSLGGLDTQYF. The complete variable domain, with remaining parts taken from reference TRBV9 and TRBJ2-3, reads DSGVTQTPKHLITATGQRVTLRCSPRSGDLSVYWYQQSLDQGLQFLIQYYNGEERAKGNILERFSAQQFPDLHSELNLSSLELGDSALYFCASSLGGLDTQYFGPGTRLTVL.

The CDR3 protein is CASTQSAGRIYEQYF. In DNA, the CDR3 is TGTGCCAGCACCCAATCGGCGGGACGGATCTACGAGCAGTACTTC. The chain is built from TRBV28 and TRBJ2-5, with D possibly TRBD2 on 6 matching bases. The J call may be incorrect, as the DNA end agrees better with TRBJ2-7. Germline-derived CDR1 and CDR2 are MDHEN and SYDVKM. The CDR3 is 15 amino acids.

V and J are TRBV5-5 and TRBJ2-7; 10 bases match TRBD1. In germline, CDR1 is SGHKS, CDR2 YYEKEE (reference sequence). The CDR3 loop spans 14 amino acids. Trimming at V came to 3 bases and at J to 7 bases, leaving 7 bases not matched to a gene. CDR3 coding DNA: TGTGCCAGCAGCTCGACAGGGGGCGCGGGGGAGCAGTACTTC. This translates into CASSSTGGAGEQYF.

V and J are TRBV27 and TRBJ1-5; tentatively, D is TRBD1 (5 bases). The V end lost 0 bases, the J end lost 3 bases, and 6 bases lay between the germline ends. This CDR3 has 14 amino acids. Germline CDR1 is MNHEY and CDR2 is SMNVEV (reference sequence). As DNA, the CDR3 is TGTGCCAGCAGTTTATCAGGGGTCAATCAGCCCCAGCATTTT. Protein sequence: CASSLSGVNQPQHF.

This chain uses TRBV29-1 with TRBJ2-3, with D uncertain. The CDR3 extends over 13 amino acids. V was trimmed by 4 bases and J by 2 bases, leaving 10 bases between them. Germline V gene data show CDR1 as SQVTM and CDR2 as ANQGSEA. The CDR3 DNA sequence: TGCAGCGTTGCTCTCAGGTTCACAGATACGCAGTATTTT. Translation: CSVALRFTDTQYF.

This chain joins TRBV13 and TRBJ2-1, with D possibly matching TRBD2 (6 bases). V lost 4 bases and J 6 bases, leaving 19 bases between the germline ends. CDR3 length: 16 amino acids. Germline V gene sequence: CDR1 PRHDT, CDR2 FYEKMQ (reference sequence). As DNA, the CDR3 is TGTGCCAGCAGCTCCAGCCGGGACTCGGCATCCAATGAGCAGTTCTTC. Its translation is CASSSSRDSASNEQFF.

The rearrangement uses TRBV27 and TRBJ2-1; TRBD1 matches at 7 bases. After removal of 0 bases from V and 12 bases from J, the junction contained 11 bases not matched to a gene. Per germline, CDR1 MNHEY and CDR2 SMNVEV (reference sequence). This CDR3 region has 15 residues. CDR3 residues: CASSLSLTAQGMQFF. DNA for the CDR3: TGTGCCAGCAGTTTATCCCTTACAGCACAGGGGATGCAGTTCTTC.

The chain has TRBV29-1 and TRBJ1-1; maybe TRBD1 (5 bases). This CDR3 has 12 amino acids. V lost 4 bases, J lost 5 bases, and 11 bases lay in between. Germline CDR1 is SQVTM and CDR2 is ANQGSEA. The CDR3 sequence: CSVAVGRTEAFF. DNA for the CDR3: TGCAGCGTTGCGGTGGGACGTACTGAAGCTTTCTTT.

V gene TRBV19 combines with J gene TRBJ1-1, with a weak D call TRBD1 (5 bases). The CDR3 length is 15 residues. Between the trimmed V and J ends, which lost 4 bases and 5 bases, there was a span of 17 bases. Germline lookup yields CDR1 LNHDA and CDR2 SQIVND (reference sequence). CDR3 nucleotide sequence: TGTGCCAGTAGTACCCCAGGGAGGGTAGGGACTGAAGCTTTCTTT. Translating it yields CASSTPGRVGTEAFF. The full variable domain, its missing parts supplied by reference TRBV19 and TRBJ1-1, is DGGITQSPKYLFRKEGQNVTLSCEQNLNHDAMYWYRQDPGQGLRLIYYSQIVNDFQKGDIAEGYSVSREKKESFPLTVTSAQKNPTAFYLCASSTPGRVGTEAFFGQGTRLTVV.